This T cell receptor beta chain was sequenced for a study of T cells after yellow fever vaccination. Notes on the study in general: Post-booster reappearance was seen for most primary-vaccination clones (just over 95% CD4, around 90% CD8). Contamination by abundant bulk-population clonotypes could be present in FACS-sorted repertoires. The secondary response peaked faster, at day 5 versus 15, but was weaker.

Unmatched junction bases numbered 3, after V lost 0 bases and J lost 6 bases. Germline CDR1 is SGHRS and CDR2 is YFSETQ. There are 15 residues in the CDR3. As for this clonotype: Its target is unknown.

TCRdb recomputed calls from the 5' RACE reads with MiXCR, one row per CDR3 protein. The sample holds roughly 310,000 distinct CDR3 sequences, roughly 9.4% seen once. This chain uses TRBV5-1 with TRBJ1-5; 10 bases match TRBD1. Sequenced material: PBMCs, taken on the day of the first yellow fever vaccination. The clonotype comes from a man between 18 and 29 years old who received the YFV17D yellow fever vaccine. The CDR3 reads CASSLAGDRGQPQHF. CDR3 nucleotides: TGCGCCAGCAGCTTGGCCGGGGACAGGGGTCAGCCCCAGCATTTT.